Sequencing of this TCR beta chain was carried out in a study of T-cell memory formation after mild COVID-19. CDR3 length: 16 amino acids. Germline V gives CDR1 SGHTA, CDR2 FQGNSA. V was clipped by 5 bases and J by 7 bases; unmatched bases: 10. TCRdb re-called the 5' RACE reads with MiXCR, one entry per CDR3 protein. The sample lists some 190,000 distinct CDR3 sequences, 18% seen once, with 2% to 3% in the top ten. This receptor was identified in an adult woman who had mild COVID-19 (a few samples of this study predate the infection). Cell type and time point are not known. The genes are TRBV7-2 and TRBJ1-4; 10 bases are shared with TRBD1. Specimen: PBMCs or a T cell subset sorted from them (not recorded which). In DNA form, the CDR3 reads TGTGCCAGCAGCATCTTACCGGGACAGGGGCTTGAAAAACTGTTTTTT. Protein: CASSILPGQGLEKLFF. Together with reference TRBV7-2 and TRBJ1-4, the CDR3 gives the full variable domain: GAGVSQSPSNKVTEKGKDVELRCDPISGHTALYWYRQSLGQGLEFLIYFQGNSAPDKSGLPSDRFSAERTGGSVSTLTIQRTQQEDSAVYLCASSILPGQGLEKLFFGSGTQLSVL.